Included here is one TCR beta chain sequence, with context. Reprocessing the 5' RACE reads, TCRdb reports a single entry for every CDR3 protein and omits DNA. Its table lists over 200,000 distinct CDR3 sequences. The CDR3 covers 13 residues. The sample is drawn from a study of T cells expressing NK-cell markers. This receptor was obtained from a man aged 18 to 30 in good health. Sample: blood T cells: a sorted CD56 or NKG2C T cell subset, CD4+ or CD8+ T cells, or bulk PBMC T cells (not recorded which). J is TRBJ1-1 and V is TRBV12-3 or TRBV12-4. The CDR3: CASSYSVSTEAFF.